These 18 T cell receptor beta chains originate from one sample sequenced in a study of tumor-infiltrating lymphocytes in oesophageal squamous cell carcinoma. TCRdb ran MiXCR on the PCR reads and lists one entry per CDR3 protein. This repertoire shows approximately 9,700 distinct CDR3 sequences, roughly 53% found once; its top ten account for approximately 39%. Sequenced sample: esophageal tumor tissue. Receptors were obtained from a female donor with esophageal squamous cell carcinoma.

This clonotype appeared many times. V usage is TRBV28 and J usage is TRBJ2-7; 8 bases are a match to TRBD1. Unmatched junction bases numbered 13, after V lost 10 bases and J lost 5 bases. This CDR3 spans 14 amino acids. The germline V gene encodes CDR1 MDHEN and CDR2 SYDVKM. In DNA, the CDR3 is TGTGCCATCCGCCCCAGGGGGCGCGGAAACGAGCAGTACTTC. It translates to CAIRPRGRGNEQYF.

The V gene is TRBV6-2 or TRBV6-3, the J gene TRBJ1-1; D is uncertain. The germline V gene has CDR1 MNHEY and CDR2 SVGEGT. Trimming removed 5 bases at V and 1 base at J, with 11 bases between. CDR3 length: 14 amino acids. The CDR3 loop reads CASSGRSGNTEAFF. The DNA of the CDR3 is TGTGCCAGCAGTGGGAGGTCGGGGAACACTGAAGCTTTCTTT.

This clonotype was counted between two and nine times. The chain combines TRBV7-3 with TRBJ2-7, with 13 bases aligning to TRBD2. The CDR3 consists of 16 residues. Trimming took 5 bases from V and 1 from J; bases not matched to a gene: 5. Germline assignment: CDR1 SGHTA and CDR2 FQGTGA. The CDR3 sequence is CASSAPTSGRSYEQYF. CDR3 nucleotide sequence: TGTGCCAGCAGCGCCCCGACTAGCGGGAGGTCCTACGAGCAGTACTTC. The full variable domain, in which reference TRBV7-3 and TRBJ2-7 provide the parts outside the CDR3, is GAGVSQTPSNKVTEKGKYVELRCDPISGHTALYWYRQSLGQGPEFLIYFQGTGAADDSGLPNDRFFAVRPEGSVSTLKIQRTERGDSAVYLCASSAPTSGRSYEQYFGPGTRLTVT.

This clonotype appeared a few times. J is TRBJ2-1 and V is TRBV7-3; 8 nucleotides line up with TRBD2. The CDR3 consists of 16 residues. Germline trimming cut 4 bases from V and 0 bases from J; bases unmatched to any gene: 5. Germline values: CDR1 SGHTA, CDR2 FQGTGA. DNA for the CDR3: TGTGCCAGCAGCTGGACTAGCCCCAGCTCCTACAATGAGCAGTTCTTC. Translating it yields CASSWTSPSSYNEQFF.

This clonotype was counted many times. The CDR3 protein is CASSRGGFYEQYF. The DNA for the CDR3 is TGTGCCAGCTCTAGAGGGGGTTTCTACGAGCAGTACTTC. This chain uses TRBV27 with TRBJ2-7; perhaps TRBD1 as D (6 bases). The germline gives CDR1 MNHEY, CDR2 SMNVEV (reference sequence). This CDR3 is 13 amino acids long. The ends were cut back, 8 bases at V and 3 bases at J, with 14 bases in the middle.

With regard to this clonotype: At one end the junction does not follow the germline gene, possibly because of a read error. The chain is built from TRBV7-6 and TRBJ2-2; D is tentatively TRBD1 or TRBD2 (5 bases each). Germline values: CDR1 SGHVS, CDR2 FNYEAQ. The CDR3 totals 14 residues. CDR3 nucleotides: TGTGCTAGCAGCATCGGGACGGCGGCCGGGGAGCTGTTTTTT. It is translated as CASSIGTAAGELFF.

The rearrangement joins TRBV7-8 to TRBJ2-6; tentatively, D is TRBD2 (6 bases). V lost 0 bases and J 2 bases, leaving 11 bases between the germline ends. The CDR3 covers 17 residues. Germline V gene data show CDR1 as SGHVS and CDR2 as FQNEAQ. CDR3 DNA: TGTGCCAGCAGCTTAGCGGGTGGAGGGCCTGGGGCCAACGTCCTGACTTTC. Translating gives CASSLAGGGPGANVLTF.

The CDR3 here is CASSFGGTGNYNEQFF. DNA of the CDR3: TGTGCCAGCAGTTTCGGTGGGACAGGGAACTACAATGAGCAGTTCTTC. This chain joins TRBV6-6 and TRBJ2-5; 9 bases agree with TRBD1. The J call may be faulty, since TRBJ2-1 better matches the DNA end. This CDR3 spans 16 amino acids. CDR1 is MNHNY and CDR2 is SVGAGI in the germline V gene (reference sequence).

This clonotype was detected only a few times. The genes are TRBV7-6 and TRBJ1-1, with D unclear. CDR1 is SGHVS, CDR2 FNYEAQ, per germline. CDR3 length equals 14 residues. Trimming pared 0 bases from V and 1 base from J, leaving 6 bases between. CDR3 sequence reads: CASSLASRNTEAFF. CDR3 nucleotides: TGTGCCAGCAGCTTAGCTTCCAGGAACACTGAAGCTTTCTTT.

The V call is TRBV12-3 or TRBV12-4, the J call TRBJ2-1; D perhaps matches TRBD1 (5 bases). TRBJ2-7 explains the end of the DNA better; the J call may be wrong. This CDR3 contains 14 residues. CDR3 DNA: TGTGCCAGCAGTTTAAGACAGACGGGCTACGAGCAGTACTTC. This codes for CASSLRQTGYEQYF.

This chain uses TRBV7-3 with TRBJ2-7, with D possibly TRBD1 on 6 matching bases. V dropped 10 bases and J dropped 5 bases, with 21 bases sitting between them. The CDR3 extends over 14 amino acids. Per the germline V gene, CDR1 is SGHTA and CDR2 is FQGTGA. CDR3 nucleotides: TGTGCCATCAAAATACAGGGCCCTGGGAACGAGCAGTACTTC. This encodes CAIKIQGPGNEQYF.

The gene calls are TRBV6-6 and TRBJ2-5, with 11 bases identical to TRBD2. The CDR3 runs to 18 residues. V was pared by 7 bases and J by 0 bases, with 13 bases of the junction left unmatched. The V gene's germline CDR1 is MNHNY and CDR2 SVGAGI (reference sequence). The CDR3 loop is CASTPWGGSGRDQETQYF. The CDR3 DNA follows: TGTGCCAGCACTCCCTGGGGGGGTAGCGGGAGGGACCAAGAGACCCAGTACTTC.

This sequence joins TRBV7-3 and TRBJ2-2; 7 bases map to TRBD2. The germline gives CDR1 SGHTA, CDR2 FQGTGA. Unmatched junction bases numbered 5, after V lost 1 base and J lost 3 bases. This CDR3 has 16 residues. The CDR3 loop reads CASSLSEGGHTGELFF. DNA of the CDR3: TGTGCCAGCAGCTTAAGTGAGGGAGGGCACACCGGGGAGCTGTTTTTT.

This clonotype turned up a few times. The chain carries TRBV7-2 and TRBJ2-7; D might be TRBD2 (5 bases). Trimming pared 4 bases from V and 4 bases from J, leaving 20 bases between. CDR3 size: 16 residues. Germline-derived CDR1 and CDR2 are SGHTA and FQGNSA. The CDR3 protein is CASSSPLGRVRYEQYF. The CDR3, as DNA: TGTGCCAGCAGCTCCCCCCTAGGGCGGGTCCGGTACGAGCAGTACTTC.

V usage is TRBV7-2 and J usage is TRBJ2-7; maybe TRBD2 (6 bases). The tail of the sequence fits TRBJ2-1 better, so the J call may be wrong. From germline, CDR1 is SGHTA and CDR2 FQGNSA. The CDR3 totals 16 residues. The CDR3 here is CASSLLAGGGANEQFF. The CDR3 DNA reads TGTGCCAGCAGCTTATTGGCCGGGGGAGGAGCCAATGAGCAGTTCTTC.

With regard to this clonotype: This is likely a read error, given that the CDR3 carries no conserved phenylalanine or tryptophan at its end. No DNA is shown, since the ends of the CDR3 on it are uncertain; the CDR3 is the one TCRdb lists. V is TRBV7-6 and J is TRBJ2-3; the DNA was not compared with TRBD1, the D call given in the table. Termini included, the CDR3 measures 21 amino acids. Germline-derived CDR1 and CDR2 are SGHVS and FNYEAQ. The CDR3 spells CASSSIRTLTGGRAYEQYFGA.

This clonotype appeared a single time. The V gene is TRBV7-9, the J gene TRBJ2-5; 13 nucleotides match TRBD2. The J call may not be correct, given that the DNA end is closer to TRBJ2-1. The CDR3 sequence is 22 residues long. The germline V gene has CDR1 SEHNR and CDR2 FQNEAQ (reference sequence). The CDR3 sequence is CASSLAPSLMGTSGVIHNEQFF. The CDR3 DNA follows: TGTGCCAGCAGCTTAGCGCCCTCACTCATGGGGACTAGCGGGGTTATTCACAATGAGCAGTTCTTC.

The chain employs TRBV6-5 and TRBJ2-3; weak D call: TRBD2 (5 bases). The J call may be in error: the DNA end matches TRBJ2-1 better. The CDR3 covers 12 residues. The germline CDR1 and CDR2 sequences are MNHEY and SVGAGI. CDR3 sequence reads: CASSPLGGEQFF. CDR3 nucleotide sequence: TGTGCCAGCAGCCCTCTAGGAGGTGAGCAGTTCTTC.